This T cell receptor (beta chain) came from a study of metastatic and nonmetastatic thyroid tumors. Thyroid surgery had not been preceded by any treatment in any patient. About this clone: The antigen is not known.

Study-wide results and limits: Malignant thyroid tumors reportedly exceeded benign nodules significantly in TCR beta diversity, with the difference appearing in blood and tumor.

In the source study's methods: Using the CDR3 differences seen across clinicopathological groups, the authors built a distant-metastasis classifier for papillary thyroid cancer, which was meant to discriminate distant-metastatic patients. MiXCR was used by TCRdb to re-call the PCR reads. The V and J calls follow TCRdb's processing rather than the paper's. The sample consists of 30,000 to 45,000 clones, around a fifth of them appearing once. The CDR3 is 16 residues long. Per germline, CDR1 DFQATT and CDR2 SNEGSKA (reference sequence). V dropped 8 bases and J dropped 0 bases, with 19 bases sitting between them.

What was sequenced was blood. The rearrangement joins TRBV20-1 to TRBJ1-4, with D possibly matching TRBD1 (6 bases). This receptor was identified in a female donor with papillary thyroid cancer or a benign thyroid nodule (not recorded which). Some clones in this sample may be carry-over from other donors' samples. CDR3 sequence reads: CSTQKPTGTTNEKLFF. CDR3 DNA: TGCAGTACCCAAAAGCCCACAGGGACAACTAATGAAAAACTGTTTTTT.